Described below is a single T cell receptor (beta chain) sequence and its context. Its specificity is unknown. This entry is derived from a study of untreated major depressive disorder. The assay was immunoSEQ multiplex PCR, and TCRdb's table has in-frame clones only and misses some. The table lists 20,000 or so clones, approximately 87% of them singletons. Study outcomes and limitations: TRBV25-01 and TRBV02-01 usage differences were not statistically significant. Compared with controls, depressed patients showed more TRBV05-01 (Vbeta 5.1) usage in CD4+ T cells.

Germline loops: CDR1 KGHSH, CDR2 LQKENI. The V gene lost 3 bases and the J gene lost 5 bases, with 14 bases spanning the gap. The CDR3 contains 15 residues. Blood, 30 to 35 ml, was drawn into EDTA tubes. V and J are TRBV18 and TRBJ1-5; D not certain. Material: CD4+ T cells from PBMCs. This TCR came from a woman younger than 45 in good health. Written as DNA, the CDR3 is TGTGCCAGCTCACCGGACCCGGGGTCGGATCAGCCCCAGCATTTT. As protein: CASSPDPGSDQPQHF.